This note documents a single T cell receptor beta chain sequence. Germline lookup yields CDR1 MNHEY and CDR2 SMNVEV (reference sequence). Trimming left V 5 bases short and J 5 bases short, with 19 bases between. CDR3 length equals 16 residues. The table came from immunoSEQ multiplex PCR; TCRdb's copy has only in-frame clones and leaves some out. Here the sample spans over 120,000 clones, 85% to 95% being singletons. The source of the sample is a study of control samples from healthy donors and cancer patients. The sample comprised PBMCs. This chain uses TRBV27 with TRBJ2-1; no firm D call. The clonotype was recovered from a man between 60 and 70 years old with colorectal cancer. Written as DNA, the CDR3 is TGTGCCAGCAGTACCATTAAACCGGACCAGGACAATGAGCAGTTCTTC. Translating gives CASSTIKPDQDNEQFF.